A single sample is the source of the 19 T cell receptor beta chains below, sequenced in a study of blood T cell repertoires in COVID-19. The repertoire was sequenced with immunoSEQ multiplex PCR; TCRdb's copy has only in-frame clones and lacks some. Here the sample spans about 39,000 clones, about 89% being singletons. The sequenced sample consisted of peripheral blood. The source of these receptors is a man aged 50-60 years with active or convalescent COVID-19.

The genes are TRBV2 and TRBJ2-1; perhaps TRBD1 as D (6 bases). CDR3 length: 15 residues. V shed 0 bases and J shed 8 bases, with 14 bases lying between them. The germline gives CDR1 SNHLY, CDR2 FYNNEI. The CDR3 DNA is TGTGCCAGCAGTGAAGCGTCAGGGGCTGGGTATGAGCAGTTCTTC. Amino acids: CASSEASGAGYEQFF.

The chain has TRBV28 and TRBJ2-5, with 7 bases fitting TRBD1. Germline loops: CDR1 MDHEN, CDR2 SYDVKM. The CDR3 is 12 residues long. The trim removed 10 bases at V and 2 bases at J, leaving 4 bases unmatched. DNA for the CDR3: TGTGCCAAGACAGGGTTACAAGAGACCCAGTACTTC. Amino acid sequence: CAKTGLQETQYF.

CDR3 in amino acids: CASSRTGQVNQPQHF. CDR3 sequence (DNA): TGTGCCAGCAGTCGTACGGGACAGGTCAATCAGCCCCAGCATTTT. The gene calls are TRBV6-5 and TRBJ1-5; 8 bases agree with TRBD1. Germline V gene sequence: CDR1 MNHEY, CDR2 SVGAGI. The CDR3 runs 15 residues. J lost 3 bases, V lost 5 bases, and 6 bases had no gene match.

The chain links TRBV19 to TRBJ1-1; TRBD1 matches at 12 bases. The CDR3 consists of 16 residues. V was pared by 3 bases and J by 0 bases, with 2 bases of the junction left unmatched. CDR1 is LNHDA, CDR2 SQIVND, per germline (reference sequence). CDR3 coding DNA: TGTGCCAGTAGTATGGGACAGGGGGCCATGAACACTGAAGCTTTCTTT. This translates into CASSMGQGAMNTEAFF.

This clone is a singleton in its sample. The chain uses TRBV2 and TRBJ1-5; 8 nucleotides line up with TRBD1. This CDR3 comprises 12 residues. The germline gives CDR1 SNHLY, CDR2 FYNNEI. The trim removed 9 bases at V and 7 bases at J, leaving 5 bases unmatched. The CDR3 protein is CARGQGSQPQHF. The CDR3 region has the DNA TGTGCCAGAGGACAGGGTAGCCAGCCCCAGCATTTT.

The J gene is TRBJ2-7, the V gene TRBV5-5; the D gene is possibly TRBD2 (6 bases). This CDR3 contains 15 residues. Between the trimmed V and J ends, which lost 0 bases and 0 bases, there was a span of 10 bases. Per germline, CDR1 SGHKS and CDR2 YYEKEE (reference sequence). This CDR3 reads CASSLAGTYSYEQYF. The CDR3, as DNA: TGTGCCAGCAGCTTGGCCGGGACTTACTCCTACGAGCAGTACTTC. Complete variable domain (other parts from reference TRBV5-5 and TRBJ2-7): DAGVTQSPTHLIKTRGQQVTLRCSPISGHKSVSWYQQVLGQGPQFIFQYYEKEERGRGNFPDRFSARQFPNYSSELNVNALLLGDSALYLCASSLAGTYSYEQYFGPGTRLTVT.

This clone rates as medium-sized (0.01 to 0.1%). V is TRBV25-1 and J is TRBJ1-1; possibly TRBD1 for D (5 bases). The CDR3 has 14 amino acids. The V end lost 4 bases, the J end lost 3 bases, and 12 bases lay between the germline ends. Per the germline V gene, CDR1 is MGHDK and CDR2 is SYGVNS. The DNA of the CDR3 is TGTGCCAGCAGTGTATCAGGGAGGGACACTGAAGCTTTCTTT. Encoded protein: CASSVSGRDTEAFF.

The J gene is TRBJ1-5, the V gene TRBV7-2, with TRBD1 matching over 8 bases. V shed 5 bases and J 2 bases; nucleotides not matched to a gene: 5. Germline V gene sequence: CDR1 SGHTA, CDR2 FQGNSA. There are 15 residues in the CDR3. CDR3 sequence reads: CASSDRGGGNQPQHF. CDR3 nucleotide sequence: TGTGCCAGCAGCGACAGGGGTGGGGGCAATCAGCCCCAGCATTTT. The variable domain in full, completed from reference TRBV7-2 and TRBJ1-5, reads GAGVSQSPSNKVTEKGKDVELRCDPISGHTALYWYRQSLGQGLEFLIYFQGNSAPDKSGLPSDRFSAERTGGSVSTLTIQRTQQEDSAVYLCASSDRGGGNQPQHFGDGTRLSIL.

The V call is TRBV5-8, the J call TRBJ1-2; D not certain. The CDR3 contains 11 residues. Germline values: CDR1 SGHTS, CDR2 YDEGEE. The V and J ends lost 4 bases and 6 bases respectively, with 7 bases between them. The CDR3, as DNA: TGTGCCAGCAGCCTATTGGATGGCTACACCTTC. Translating it yields CASSLLDGYTF.

This clone was counted between two and nine times. The chain links TRBV27 to TRBJ1-3; D ambiguous. The length of the CDR3 is 14 residues. Germline values: CDR1 MNHEY, CDR2 SMNVEV (reference sequence). Between the trimmed V and J ends, which lost 5 bases and 4 bases, there was a span of 12 bases. The DNA of the CDR3 is TGTGCCAGCAGTCCGCGGGAGCTGGGAAACACCATATATTTT. It translates to CASSPRELGNTIYF.

Concerning this clone: One junction end disagrees with the germline gene, perhaps due to a read error. The chain is built from TRBV2 and TRBJ1-5; D is unresolved. Per germline, CDR1 SNHLY and CDR2 FYNNEI. The CDR3 totals 13 residues. This chain's CDR3 is CASSVEGNQPQHF. CDR3 bases: TGTGCCAGCAGTGTAGAGGGCAACCAGCCCCAGCATTTT.

This clone was counted between two and nine times. The chain joins TRBV12-3 or TRBV12-4 to TRBJ2-1; 7 positions agree with TRBD2. Trimming removed 6 bases from V and 14 bases from J; junction bases left unmatched: 7. The CDR3 is 11 residues long. The CDR3 region has the DNA TGTGCCAGCAGCCGGGACTACCCGGAGTTCTTC. Residues: CASSRDYPEFF.

V gene TRBV9 combines with J gene TRBJ2-1; TRBD2 aligns across 8 bases. Trimming at V came to 0 bases and at J to 1 base, leaving 6 bases not matched to a gene. Looked up from germline, CDR1 is SGDLS and CDR2 is YYNGEE. CDR3 length equals 17 residues. The CDR3 here is CASSVGGSGVSYNEQFF. The CDR3 DNA is TGTGCCAGCAGCGTAGGAGGTAGCGGGGTATCCTACAATGAGCAGTTCTTC.

The rearrangement joins TRBV5-1 to TRBJ1-2; D gene unclear. V gave up 3 bases and J gave up 8 bases, with 5 bases separating them. Germline V lookup: CDR1 SGHRS, CDR2 YFSETQ. The CDR3 totals 10 residues. CDR3 DNA: TGCGCCAGCAGCTATATAGGCTACACCTTC. It yields the protein CASSYIGYTF.

The chain carries TRBV5-4 and TRBJ2-5, with a tentative D call TRBD2 (5 bases). Germline CDR1 reads SGHNT; CDR2 reads YYREEE (reference sequence). This CDR3 has 15 amino acids. V was cut by 4 bases and J by 2 bases, with 15 bases left in between. The CDR3 DNA reads TGTGCCAGCAGCCCCCGGGAAGTGGGACAAGAGACCCAGTACTTC. Translating gives CASSPREVGQETQYF.

By proportion, this clone is medium-sized. This chain links TRBV15 with TRBJ2-1, with 8 bases aligning to TRBD2. The CDR3 length is 15 residues. CDR1 is LNHNV and CDR2 is YYDKDF in the germline V gene (reference sequence). V lost 4 bases, J lost 8 bases, and 10 bases stayed unmatched. CDR3 in amino acids: CATSNPSGSSDEQFF. The CDR3 DNA is TGTGCCACCAGCAACCCTAGCGGGTCGTCTGATGAGCAGTTCTTC.

The chain couples TRBV6-1 to TRBJ1-3; tentatively, D is TRBD1 (6 bases). This CDR3 has 17 amino acids. Germline CDR1 MNHNS, CDR2 SASEGT. Trimming removed 4 bases from V and 4 bases from J, with 20 bases in between. The CDR3 is CASSALGAGEYGNTIYF. The DNA for the CDR3 is TGTGCCAGCAGTGCTCTGGGAGCAGGGGAATACGGAAACACCATATATTTT.

The chain couples TRBV30 to TRBJ2-3; TRBD2 aligns across 7 bases. The length of the CDR3 is 15 residues. The germline V gene encodes CDR1 GTSNPN and CDR2 SVGIG (reference sequence). Losses at the gene ends were 0 bases for V and 6 bases for J; bases not matched to a gene: 9. Written as DNA, the CDR3 is TGTGCCTGGAGTGTTGCCAGGAACGGGGGGGATACGCAGTATTTT. Translating it yields CAWSVARNGGDTQYF.

The chain joins TRBV2 to TRBJ2-1; TRBD2 matches 9 bases. The V segment lost 6 bases and the J segment 3 bases; nucleotides outside the gene matches: 12. The V gene's germline CDR1 is SNHLY and CDR2 FYNNEI. This CDR3 is 17 amino acids long. The CDR3 DNA reads TGTGCCAGCAGGGACGGGAGGAGCGGGGGGTTCTACAATGAGCAGTTCTTC. Its translation is CASRDGRSGGFYNEQFF.